The T cell receptor beta chain described here comes from a study of cytomegalovirus exposure and HLA in healthy donors. Profiled with immunoSEQ multiplex PCR; TCRdb holds only in-frame clones, not every one. The repertoire has about 130,000 clones, 89% of them found once; the top ten carry around 1.1%. CDR1 and CDR2 (germline): SGHVS, FQNEAQ. This CDR3 region has 15 residues. V was pared by 1 base and J by 7 bases, with 4 bases of the junction left unmatched. Overall study findings and caveats: Published work reported that the classifier diagnosed cytomegalovirus status with high specificity and sensitivity.

A word on this clone: Its cognate antigen is unknown.

The TCR was taken from a woman younger than 35 in good health and CMV-seronegative. This sequence joins TRBV7-8 and TRBJ1-4; 9 bases line up with TRBD1. The sample consisted of PBMCs. This chain's CDR3 is CASSLGTGVFEKLFF. The CDR3 DNA follows: TGTGCCAGCAGCTTAGGGACAGGGGTATTTGAAAAACTGTTTTTT.